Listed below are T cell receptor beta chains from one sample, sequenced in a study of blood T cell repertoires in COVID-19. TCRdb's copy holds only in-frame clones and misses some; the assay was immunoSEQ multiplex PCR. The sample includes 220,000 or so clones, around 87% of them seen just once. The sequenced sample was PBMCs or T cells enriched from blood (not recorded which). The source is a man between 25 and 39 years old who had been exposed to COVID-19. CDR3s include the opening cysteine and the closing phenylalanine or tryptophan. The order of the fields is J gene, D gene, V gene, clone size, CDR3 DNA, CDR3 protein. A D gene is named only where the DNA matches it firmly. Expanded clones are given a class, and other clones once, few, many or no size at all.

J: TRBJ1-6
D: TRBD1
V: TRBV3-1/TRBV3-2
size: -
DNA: TGTGCCAGCAGCCAAGCAGGGGGTAATTCACCCCTCCACTTT
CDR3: CASSQAGGNSPLHF

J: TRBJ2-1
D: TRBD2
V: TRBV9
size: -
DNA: TGTGCCAGCACCCCTGATGGCGGGGGGGAGGATGAGCAGTTCTTC
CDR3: CASTPDGGGEDEQFF

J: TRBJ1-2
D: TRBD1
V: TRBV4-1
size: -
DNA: TGCGCCAGCAGCCAAGAATCTGGGGACAGGGTATCGCGCTACACCTTC
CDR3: CASSQESGDRVSRYTF

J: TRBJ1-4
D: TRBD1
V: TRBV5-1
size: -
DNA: TGCGCCAGCTCCCGACAGGGTGCTAATGAAAAACTGTTTTTT
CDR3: CASSRQGANEKLFF

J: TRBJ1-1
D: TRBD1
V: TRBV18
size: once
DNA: TGTGCCAGCTCACTCTTAGACAGGGCAAAAAACACTGAAGCTTTCTTT
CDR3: CASSLLDRAKNTEAFF

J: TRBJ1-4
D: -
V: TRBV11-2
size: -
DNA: TGTGCCAGCAGCTCAGGGTTTATCTCGCCGCACGAAAAACTGTTTTTT
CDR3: CASSSGFISPHEKLFF

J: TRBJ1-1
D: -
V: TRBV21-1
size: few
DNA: TGTGCCAGCAGCAAACAGGGTGTGAACACTGAAGCTTTCTTT
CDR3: CASSKQGVNTEAFF

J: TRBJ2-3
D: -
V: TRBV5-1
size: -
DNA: TGCGCCAGCACAAGGGCAGGGGATAGTGGAGATACGCAGTATTTT
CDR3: CASTRAGDSGDTQYF

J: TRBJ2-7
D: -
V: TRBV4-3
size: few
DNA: TGCGCCAGCAGCCAAGATTTATCCCTGGGACTCCTCGACTACGAGCAGTACTTC
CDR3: CASSQDLSLGLLDYEQYF

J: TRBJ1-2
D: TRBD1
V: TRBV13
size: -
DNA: TGTGCCAGCAGCACACCGACAGGGCTCTATGGCTACACCTTC
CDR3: CASSTPTGLYGYTF

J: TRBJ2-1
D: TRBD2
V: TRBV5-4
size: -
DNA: TGTGCCAGCGGAGGGACTAGCGGGGGGGCTAATGAGCAGTTCTTC
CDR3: CASGGTSGGANEQFF

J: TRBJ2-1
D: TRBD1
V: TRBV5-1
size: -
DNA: TGCGCCAGCAGCGAAAACAGGGGGAACTATGAAGGCAATGAGCAGTTCTTC
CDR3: CASSENRGNYEGNEQFF

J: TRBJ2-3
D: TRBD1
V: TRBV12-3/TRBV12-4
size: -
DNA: TGTGCCAGCAAGGGGGCCCCAGATACGCAGTATTTT
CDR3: CASKGAPDTQYF

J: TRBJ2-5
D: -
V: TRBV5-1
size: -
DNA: TGCGCCAGCGGCCCCGAGGGGGGGGAGACCCAGTACTTC
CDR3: CASGPEGGETQYF

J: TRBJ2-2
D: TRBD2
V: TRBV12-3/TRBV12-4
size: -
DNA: TGTGCCAGCAGGCGGGGGGACACCGGGGAGCTGTTTTTT
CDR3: CASRRGDTGELFF

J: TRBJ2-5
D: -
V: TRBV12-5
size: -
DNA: TGTGCTAGTGGGGGACGGGAGCTAGGGACCCAGTACTTC
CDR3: CASGGRELGTQYF

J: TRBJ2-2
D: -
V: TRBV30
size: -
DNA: TGTGCCTGGGTCGGTAGGGAGCGGAACACCGGGGAGCTGTTTTTT
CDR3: CAWVGRERNTGELFF

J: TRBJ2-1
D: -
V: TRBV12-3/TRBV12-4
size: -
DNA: TGTGCCAGCAGTTTCTTCGAGCAGTTCTTC
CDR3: CASSFFEQFF

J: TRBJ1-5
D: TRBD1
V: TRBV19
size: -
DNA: TGTGCCACAGGGGAACAGGGGAGCAATCAGCCCCAGCATTTT
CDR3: CATGEQGSNQPQHF

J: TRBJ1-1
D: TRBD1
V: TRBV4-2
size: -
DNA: TGTGCCAGCAGCCGACAGGGGACGACTGAAGCTTTCTTT
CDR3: CASSRQGTTEAFF

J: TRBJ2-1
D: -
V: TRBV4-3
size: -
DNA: TGCGCCAGCAGCCAAGTGGCGGACCATAAGCGGTATGAGCAGTTCTTC
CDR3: CASSQVADHKRYEQFF

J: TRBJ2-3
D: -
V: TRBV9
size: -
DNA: TGTGCCAGCAGCGTGTGGAGCGGCCGCACAGATACGCAGTATTTT
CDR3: CASSVWSGRTDTQYF

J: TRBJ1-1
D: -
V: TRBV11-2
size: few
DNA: TGTGCCAGCAGCCCCCCCTCAGGAGCTTTCTTT
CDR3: CASSPPSGAFF